Given below is one T cell receptor (beta chain) in context. Its matching antigen is unknown. TCRdb called the 5' RACE reads again in MiXCR, with one record for every CDR3 protein. The sample yields 450,000 or so distinct CDR3 sequences, around 20% seen once. This entry is derived from a study of T-cell memory formation after mild COVID-19. General study results and limits: Researchers report contracting CD4+ clones mostly in CM and EM, with CD8+ clones in EMRA. The pre-infection memory compartment contained some responding clones, suggesting cross-reactive memory joined. Still unconfirmed is whether the second-wave clones peaking on day 37 recognized SARS-CoV-2.

This CDR3 region has 14 residues. Per germline, CDR1 SGHVS and CDR2 FQNEAQ. V was cut by 5 bases and J by 5 bases, with 15 bases left in between. The chain joins TRBV7-8 to TRBJ2-5, with D hard to call. Sample: PBMCs or a T cell subset sorted from them (not recorded which). The clonotype was recovered from an adult woman who had mild COVID-19 (a few samples of this study predate the infection). Cell type and time point are not known. The CDR3 loop is CASSPRTSVETQYF. The CDR3 DNA follows: TGTGCCAGCAGCCCCAGGACCAGTGTTGAGACCCAGTACTTC.